Detailed here is one T cell receptor (beta chain). What it binds is unknown. The sample originates from a study of graft-versus-host responses after intestinal transplantation. Across the whole study: Recipients obtained multivisceral, liver-intestinal, or isolated intestinal transplants. Anti-thymocyte globulin served as induction for all recipients, who then took tacrolimus and steroids for three to four years.

Using immunoSEQ multiplex PCR, the repertoire was profiled, and TCRdb retains in-frame clones only, with some absent. The sample lists under 150,000 clones, approximately 92% occurring once. Germline-derived CDR1 and CDR2 are GTSNPN and SVGIG (reference sequence). The V end was cut by 4 bases, the J end by 10 bases, with 13 bases between. The CDR3 is 11 residues long. The gene calls are TRBV30 and TRBJ1-2; D is ambiguous. The material was unstimulated CD4+ T cells sorted from spleen or lymph node cells, obtained before intestinal transplant. This sequence originates from a human donor who received an intestinal transplant. CDR3 in amino acids: CAWTVGGFYTF. DNA for the CDR3: TGTGCCTGGACAGTTGGAGGGTTCTACACCTTC. The full variable domain, with the rest looked up from reference TRBV30 and TRBJ1-2, is SQTIHQWPATLVQPVGSPLSLECTVEGTSNPNLYWYRQAAGRGLQLLFYSVGIGQISSEVPQNLSASRPQDRQFILSSKKLLLSDSGFYLCAWTVGGFYTFGSGTRLTVV.